The 27 T cell receptor beta chains below come from one sample, sequenced in a study of blood T cell repertoires in COVID-19. The repertoire was sequenced with immunoSEQ multiplex PCR; TCRdb's copy has only in-frame clones and lacks some. This table holds a few hundred thousand clones, approximately 90% found once. Sequencing was done on a sample of peripheral blood. These receptors were obtained from a woman aged 45-60 years with COVID-19, enrolled during active disease.

The rearrangement joins TRBV5-1 to TRBJ2-2; D uncertain. V was shortened by 0 bases and J by 1 base, with 4 bases between the two germline ends. Germline loops: CDR1 SGHRS, CDR2 YFSETQ. The CDR3 extends over 14 amino acids. The CDR3 loop reads CASSLVLNTGELFF. CDR3 nucleotide sequence: TGCGCCAGCAGCTTGGTCTTGAACACCGGGGAGCTGTTTTTT.

The chain is built from TRBV7-6 and TRBJ2-7, with TRBD1 matching over 10 bases. Germline trimming cut 5 bases from V and 7 bases from J; bases unmatched to any gene: 2. The germline gives CDR1 SGHVS, CDR2 FNYEAQ. The CDR3 sequence is 12 residues long. DNA of the CDR3: TGTGCCAGCAGCCGGGACAGGGGAGAGCAGTACGTC. This translates into CASSRDRGEQYV.

V is TRBV6-5 and J is TRBJ2-7, with a weak D call TRBD2 (6 bases). The ends were cut back, 0 bases at V and 2 bases at J, with 8 bases in the middle. CDR1 and CDR2 from the germline V gene are MNHEY and SVGAGI. This CDR3 is built from 14 residues. The CDR3 region is CASSYSRGAYEQYF. CDR3 sequence (DNA): TGTGCCAGCAGTTACTCGCGGGGAGCCTACGAGCAGTACTTC.

This clone was seen a single time. The chain combines TRBV18 with TRBJ1-1; 7 bases match TRBD1. The V gene end was trimmed by 3 bases and the J gene end by 0 bases; junction bases not matched to a gene: 7. CDR1 and CDR2 (germline): KGHSH, LQKENI. The CDR3 is made up of 16 amino acids. In DNA form, the CDR3 reads TGTGCCAGCTCACCTGGGACGGGACAGATGAACACTGAAGCTTTCTTT. Translation: CASSPGTGQMNTEAFF. Using reference TRBV18 and TRBJ1-1 for the parts outside the CDR3, the full variable domain is NAGVMQNPRHLVRRRGQEARLRCSPMKGHSHVYWYRQLPEEGLKFMVYLQKENIIDESGMPKERFSAEFPKEGPSILRIQQVVRGDSAAYFCASSPGTGQMNTEAFFGQGTRLTVV.

The rearrangement links TRBV5-4 to TRBJ2-1; 11 bases map to TRBD2. CDR1 is SGHNT, CDR2 YYREEE, per germline (reference sequence). Trimming removed 4 bases from V and 4 bases from J; junction bases left unmatched: 4. The CDR3 is 15 residues long. This chain's CDR3 is CASSPGTSGYNEQFF. The CDR3 DNA reads TGTGCCAGCAGCCCCGGGACTAGCGGTTACAATGAGCAGTTCTTC.

The genes are TRBV5-4 and TRBJ2-3; 8 nucleotides match TRBD2. The CDR3 spans 15 residues. CDR1 is SGHNT, CDR2 YYREEE, per germline (reference sequence). Trimming cost V 0 bases and J 6 bases; bases outside gene matches: 6. In DNA, the CDR3 is TGTGCCAGCAGCTTGGTAGCGGGGTCAATGGATACGCAGTATTTT. Translation gives CASSLVAGSMDTQYF.

This clone occurred once. This chain links TRBV12-5 with TRBJ1-2, with 7 bases aligning to TRBD1. V gave up 10 bases and J gave up 4 bases; unmatched junction bases: 12. The length of the CDR3 is 14 residues. Germline V CDR1 and CDR2: LGHNT, FRNRAP. The CDR3 loop reads CAIPPRQGPYGYTF. The DNA for the CDR3 is TGTGCTATCCCCCCTCGACAGGGTCCCTATGGCTACACCTTC. Looking up the rest from reference TRBV12-5 and TRBJ1-2 gives the full variable domain: DARVTQTPRHKVTEMGQEVTMRCQPILGHNTVFWYRQTMMQGLELLAYFRNRAPLDDSGMPKDRFSAEMPDATLATLKIQPSEPRDSAVYFCAIPPRQGPYGYTFGSGTRLTVV.

The rearrangement links TRBV6-6 to TRBJ1-3; 8 bases are a match to TRBD1. Germline V lookup: CDR1 MNHNY, CDR2 SVGAGI (reference sequence). This CDR3 region has 15 residues. The ends lost 5 bases at V and 0 bases at J; junction bases unmatched: 3. The CDR3 region has the DNA TGTGCCAGCAGTCTGACAGGGGCCTCTGGAAACACCATATATTTT. It specifies CASSLTGASGNTIYF.

This sequence joins TRBV5-1 and TRBJ2-3; D is possibly TRBD2 (7 bases). Trimming shortened V by 5 bases and J by 2 bases, and 12 bases separated the two germline ends. This CDR3 region has 14 residues. CDR1 is SGHRS and CDR2 is YFSETQ in the germline V gene. The chain's CDR3 is CASRGGAPTDTQYF. CDR3 nucleotide sequence: TGCGCCAGCAGGGGGGGGGCCCCCACAGATACGCAGTATTTT.

The chain links TRBV5-1 to TRBJ1-1; the match to TRBD1 covers 11 bases. Germline V gives CDR1 SGHRS, CDR2 YFSETQ. The CDR3 is 15 amino acids. Unmatched junction bases numbered 4, after V lost 0 bases and J lost 6 bases. CDR3 nucleotide sequence: TGCGCCAGCAGCTTGGCTCCGGGACAGGGGGCTGAAGCTTTCTTT. Translated, it gives CASSLAPGQGAEAFF. The full variable domain, in which reference TRBV5-1 and TRBJ1-1 provide the parts outside the CDR3, is KAGVTQTPRYLIKTRGQQVTLSCSPISGHRSVSWYQQTPGQGLQFLFEYFSETQRNKGNFPGRFSGRQFSNSRSEMNVSTLELGDSALYLCASSLAPGQGAEAFFGQGTRLTVV.

The genes are TRBV19 and TRBJ1-1; D is perhaps TRBD1 (6 bases). The CDR3 spans 13 residues. V lost 5 bases and J 11 bases, leaving 18 bases between the germline ends. Germline V gene lookup returns CDR1 LNHDA and CDR2 SQIVND (reference sequence). CDR3 loop: CASSPPPTGSAFF. The CDR3 DNA follows: TGTGCCAGTAGTCCACCCCCCACAGGGAGCGCTTTCTTT. Complete variable domain (other parts from reference TRBV19 and TRBJ1-1): DGGITQSPKYLFRKEGQNVTLSCEQNLNHDAMYWYRQDPGQGLRLIYYSQIVNDFQKGDIAEGYSVSREKKESFPLTVTSAQKNPTAFYLCASSPPPTGSAFFGQGTRLTVV.

This rearrangement joins TRBV19 to TRBJ2-2; D might be TRBD1 (6 bases). Germline values: CDR1 LNHDA, CDR2 SQIVND (reference sequence). CDR3 length: 15 amino acids. V was trimmed by 6 bases and J by 6 bases, leaving 17 bases between them. The CDR3 DNA is TGTGCCAGTAGGAGACAGTACAGGGTTTCCGGGGAGCTGTTTTTT. Protein product: CASRRQYRVSGELFF.

The chain couples TRBV5-4 to TRBJ2-5; TRBD2 matches at 7 bases. The CDR3 consists of 15 residues. V trimming: 4 bases; J trimming: 5 bases; junction bases outside the gene matches: 11. CDR1 and CDR2 (germline): SGHNT, YYREEE (reference sequence). The CDR3 loop reads CASSPTGGNGETQYF. The CDR3 coding sequence is TGTGCCAGCAGCCCCACGGGGGGTAACGGGGAGACCCAGTACTTC. The whole variable domain, filled in from reference TRBV5-4 and TRBJ2-5, reads ETGVTQSPTHLIKTRGQQVTLRCSSQSGHNTVSWYQQALGQGPQFIFQYYREEENGRGNFPPRFSGLQFPNYSSELNVNALELDDSALYLCASSPTGGNGETQYFGPGTRLLVL.

This chain connects TRBV5-1 to TRBJ2-5; 12 bases line up with TRBD2. This CDR3 has 18 amino acids. Germline V gives CDR1 SGHRS, CDR2 YFSETQ. The V and J ends lost 3 bases and 4 bases, in that order; junction bases with no gene match: 13. The CDR3, as DNA: TGCGCCAGCAGCTCCTCCCCCCATCCTAGCGGGGGGGGAGAGACCCAGTACTTC. It specifies CASSSSPHPSGGGETQYF.

The CDR3 DNA follows: TGTGCCAGCAGCTACCTAGCGGGGGCCAACAATGAGCAGTTCTTC. Translating gives CASSYLAGANNEQFF. The V gene is TRBV7-2, the J gene TRBJ2-1, with 10 bases lining up with TRBD2. The CDR3 contains 15 residues. Unmatched junction bases numbered 5, after V lost 4 bases and J lost 5 bases. CDR1 SGHTA and CDR2 FQGNSA come from the germline V gene.

The chain is built from TRBV4-1 and TRBJ2-1; D gene unclear. Trimming took off 1 base at V and 12 bases at J, with 13 bases between the two ends. The CDR3 sequence is 13 residues long. From germline, CDR1 is MGHRA and CDR2 YSYEKL. CDR3 DNA: TGCGCCAGCAGCCAAGTTGCCCGGCCGGGGCAGTTCTTC. Residues: CASSQVARPGQFF.

In this sample, this clone turned up a few times. Written as DNA, the CDR3 is TGTGCCAGCAGTTTATTAGTTCCAGGTTGGAGGGACACCATATATTTT. Its translation is CASSLLVPGWRDTIYF. This chain connects TRBV28 to TRBJ1-3; unclear D gene. CDR3 size: 16 residues. Deletions cut 1 base from V and 8 bases from J, with 18 bases between. Germline CDR1 reads MDHEN; CDR2 reads SYDVKM. Looking up the rest from reference TRBV28 and TRBJ1-3 gives the full variable domain: DVKVTQSSRYLVKRTGEKVFLECVQDMDHENMFWYRQDPGLGLRLIYFSYDVKMKEKGDIPEGYSVSREKKERFSLILESASTNQTSMYLCASSLLVPGWRDTIYFGEGSWLTVV.

The V and J genes are TRBV10-2 and TRBJ2-1; D not certain. Trimming took 4 bases from V and 4 from J, leaving 11 bases between them. Germline V gene lookup returns CDR1 WSHSY and CDR2 SAAADI. This CDR3 region has 14 residues. CDR3 nucleotide sequence: TGCGCCAGCAGTGGATCCCCCCTATACAATGAGCAGTTCTTC. This sequence encodes CASSGSPLYNEQFF.

The genes are TRBV6-1 and TRBJ1-3; the D gene is possibly TRBD1 (5 bases). This CDR3 has 13 residues. Trimming took off 1 base at V and 7 bases at J, with 8 bases between the two ends. Looked up from germline, CDR1 is MNHNS and CDR2 is SASEGT. The CDR3 DNA is TGTGCCAGCAGTGAAGGGGACTCTAACACCATATATTTT. Translated: CASSEGDSNTIYF.

This chain links TRBV7-2 with TRBJ2-7; 7 bases fit TRBD2. Per germline, CDR1 SGHTA and CDR2 FQGNSA. The V gene end was trimmed by 3 bases and the J gene end by 2 bases; junction bases not matched to a gene: 4. The CDR3 loop spans 14 amino acids. The chain's CDR3 is CASSLAGEAYEQYF. In nucleotides, the CDR3 is TGTGCCAGCAGCTTGGCGGGGGAAGCCTACGAGCAGTACTTC.

J is TRBJ1-2 and V is TRBV7-9, with D unresolved. CDR1 is SEHNR, CDR2 FQNEAQ, per germline (reference sequence). This CDR3 contains 13 residues. The V end lost 3 bases, the J end lost 7 bases, and 12 bases lay between the germline ends. CDR3 in amino acids: CASSLNPGTGYTF. The CDR3 coding sequence is TGTGCCAGCAGCTTGAACCCGGGAACTGGCTACACCTTC. Drawing the rest from reference TRBV7-9 and TRBJ1-2, the complete variable domain is DTGVSQNPRHKITKRGQNVTFRCDPISEHNRLYWYRQTLGQGPEFLTYFQNEAQLEKSRLLSDRFSAERPKGSFSTLEIQRTEQGDSAMYLCASSLNPGTGYTFGSGTRLTVV.

V and J are TRBV20-1 and TRBJ1-5; 8 bases agree with TRBD1. Germline trimming cut 3 bases from V and 4 bases from J; bases unmatched to any gene: 11. Germline V gene sequence: CDR1 DFQATT, CDR2 SNEGSKA (reference sequence). The CDR3 has 16 amino acids. The CDR3 DNA reads as TGCAGTGCTAGTGAGGTAGACAGGGGCCAGAATCAGCCCCAGCATTTT. It yields the protein CSASEVDRGQNQPQHF.

CDR3 DNA sequence: TGTGCCAGCAGCCGTTTTACCGGACTCGCGGTGTCACCCCTCCACTTT. Its translation is CASSRFTGLAVSPLHF. The chain joins TRBV14 to TRBJ1-6; D not resolved. The CDR3 sequence is 16 residues long. The V and J ends lost 4 bases and 10 bases respectively, with 20 bases between them. The V gene's germline CDR1 is SGHDN and CDR2 FVKESK. Using reference TRBV14 and TRBJ1-6 for the parts outside the CDR3, the full variable domain is EAGVTQFPSHSVIEKGQTVTLRCDPISGHDNLYWYRRVMGKEIKFLLHFVKESKQDESGMPNNRFLAERTGGTYSTLKVQPAELEDSGVYFCASSRFTGLAVSPLHFGNGTRLTVT.

The chain carries TRBV5-1 and TRBJ1-1; possibly TRBD1 for D (6 bases). V was shortened by 2 bases and J by 7 bases, with 12 bases between the two germline ends. The CDR3 totals 13 residues. CDR1 SGHRS and CDR2 YFSETQ come from the germline V gene. CDR3 residues: CASSFRDNDEAFF. CDR3 coding DNA: TGCGCCAGCAGCTTCCGGGACAATGATGAAGCTTTCTTT.

The DNA of the CDR3 is TGTGCCAGCAGCCAATCAGCGGGGGGAGCGTACGAGCAGTACGTC. Translated, it gives CASSQSAGGAYEQYV. The V and J genes are TRBV3-1 (or the pseudogene TRBV3-2) and TRBJ2-7, with 9 bases lining up with TRBD2. This CDR3 region has 15 residues. Trimming removed 2 bases from V and 4 bases from J; junction bases left unmatched: 6. Looked up from germline, CDR1 is LGHDT and CDR2 is YNNKEL (reference sequence).

The sample holds many counts of this clone. The V and J genes are TRBV11-3 and TRBJ2-5, with 14 bases that match TRBD2. This CDR3 spans 18 amino acids. From germline, CDR1 is SGHNT and CDR2 YENEEA. V dropped 5 bases and J dropped 1; count of bases not matched to a gene: 9. The CDR3 DNA reads as TGTGCCAGCAGCCCTGGGACTAGCGGGAGAACGATCCAAGAGACCCAGTACTTC. It codes for CASSPGTSGRTIQETQYF.

The chain carries TRBV9 and TRBJ2-3; a possible D gene is TRBD1 (5 bases). Germline CDR1 and CDR2: SGDLS and YYNGEE. The V end lost 3 bases, the J end lost 1 base, and 15 bases lay between the germline ends. The CDR3 loop spans 16 amino acids. The CDR3 DNA sequence: TGTGCCAGCAGCGCCTTAGGGGAAGTGGGCACAGATACGCAGTATTTT. Its translation is CASSALGEVGTDTQYF.